This entry lists 4 T cell receptor beta chains sequenced from one sample in a study of T-cell memory formation after mild COVID-19 (dated by TCRdb to about 2021). Libraries were made using 5' RACE. Sequencing instrument: Illumina NovaSeq 6000. TCRdb reprocessing: public reads trimmed at Q25 with fastp, clones called with MiXCR, in-frame beta chains kept. CDR3 protein sequences are deduplicated, and each keeps its most common genes and DNA. Across this sample there are roughly 350,000 distinct CDR3 sequences, with approximately 15% seen only once. The ten largest make up about a fifth of the sample. The specimen sequenced was PBMCs or a T cell subset sorted from them (not recorded which). Receptor source: a man aged 18 to 29 who had mild COVID-19 (a few samples of this study predate the infection). The sample titles of this study are shuffled in the database, so cell type and time point are left out; the donor was told from shared clones.

J is TRBJ2-3 and V is TRBV10-2; D unclear. Germline V gene sequence: CDR1 WSHSY, CDR2 SAAADI. This CDR3 comprises 14 residues. V gave up 5 bases and J gave up 5 bases, with 14 bases separating them. The CDR3 nucleotides read TGCGCCAGCAGTACAGCGCTTTGGGGAGATACGCAGTATTTT. Encoded protein: CASSTALWGDTQYF.

This clonotype was counted ten times or more. The chain has TRBV6-5 and TRBJ2-7, with 9 bases lining up with TRBD1. The CDR3 covers 15 residues. V was pared by 6 bases and J by 0 bases, with 6 bases of the junction left unmatched. Germline lookup yields CDR1 MNHEY and CDR2 SVGAGI. The chain's CDR3 is CASRRDRANSYEQYF. CDR3 DNA sequence: TGTGCCAGCAGAAGGGACAGGGCGAACTCCTACGAGCAGTACTTC.

The chain joins TRBV19 to TRBJ2-4; the match to TRBD1 covers 8 bases. Germline V CDR1 and CDR2: LNHDA, SQIVND (reference sequence). The CDR3 extends over 14 amino acids. Losses at the gene ends were 5 bases for V and 7 bases for J; bases not matched to a gene: 7. Written as DNA, the CDR3 is TGTGCCAGTAGTCCTTTGGACAGGGAGAACATTCAGTACTTC. Encoded protein: CASSPLDRENIQYF.

In DNA form, the CDR3 reads TGTGCCAGCAGTTTGAACAGCCACTATGGCTACACCTTC. Its translation is CASSLNSHYGYTF. V gene TRBV27 combines with J gene TRBJ1-2; no definite D call. Per the germline V gene, CDR1 is MNHEY and CDR2 is SMNVEV (reference sequence). There are 13 residues in the CDR3. Trimming took 3 bases from V and 3 from J, leaving 8 bases between them.